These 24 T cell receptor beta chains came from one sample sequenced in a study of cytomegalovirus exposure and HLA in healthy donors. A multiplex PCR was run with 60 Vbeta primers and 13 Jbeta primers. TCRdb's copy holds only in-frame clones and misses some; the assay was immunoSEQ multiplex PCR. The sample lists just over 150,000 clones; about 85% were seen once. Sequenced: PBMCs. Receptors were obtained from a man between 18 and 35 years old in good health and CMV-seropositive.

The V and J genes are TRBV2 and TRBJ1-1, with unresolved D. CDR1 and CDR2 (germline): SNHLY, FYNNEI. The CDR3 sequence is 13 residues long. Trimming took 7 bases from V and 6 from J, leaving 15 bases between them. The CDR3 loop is CASTGQGFAEAFF. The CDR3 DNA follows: TGTGCCAGCACAGGTCAAGGATTCGCTGAAGCTTTCTTT.

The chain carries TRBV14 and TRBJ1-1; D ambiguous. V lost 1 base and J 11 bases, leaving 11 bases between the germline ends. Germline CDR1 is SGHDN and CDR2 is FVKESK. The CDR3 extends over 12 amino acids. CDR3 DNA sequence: TGTGCCAGCAGCCAAGGACCGCTGGAGGCTTTCTTT. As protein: CASSQGPLEAFF.

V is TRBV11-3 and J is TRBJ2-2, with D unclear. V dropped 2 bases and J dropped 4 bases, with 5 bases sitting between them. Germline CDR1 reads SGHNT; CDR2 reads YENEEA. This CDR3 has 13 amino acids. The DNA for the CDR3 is TGTGCCAGCAGCTTAACTTCCACCGGGGAGCTGTTTTTT. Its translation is CASSLTSTGELFF.

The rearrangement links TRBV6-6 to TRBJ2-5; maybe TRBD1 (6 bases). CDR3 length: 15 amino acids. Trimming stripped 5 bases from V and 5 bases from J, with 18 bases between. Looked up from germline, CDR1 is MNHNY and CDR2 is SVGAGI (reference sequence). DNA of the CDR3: TGTGCCAGCAGTGACACCGGGACATTAGGGGAGACCCAGTACTTC. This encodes CASSDTGTLGETQYF.

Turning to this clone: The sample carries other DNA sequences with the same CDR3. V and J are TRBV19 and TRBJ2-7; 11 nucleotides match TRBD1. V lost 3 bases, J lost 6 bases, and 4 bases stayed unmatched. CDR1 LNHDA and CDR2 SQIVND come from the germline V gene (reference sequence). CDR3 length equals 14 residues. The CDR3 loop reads CASSIGTGGAEQYF. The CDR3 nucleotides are TGTGCCAGTAGTATTGGGACAGGGGGAGCCGAGCAGTACTTC. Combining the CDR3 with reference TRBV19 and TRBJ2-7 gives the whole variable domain DGGITQSPKYLFRKEGQNVTLSCEQNLNHDAMYWYRQDPGQGLRLIYYSQIVNDFQKGDIAEGYSVSREKKESFPLTVTSAQKNPTAFYLCASSIGTGGAEQYFGPGTRLTVT.

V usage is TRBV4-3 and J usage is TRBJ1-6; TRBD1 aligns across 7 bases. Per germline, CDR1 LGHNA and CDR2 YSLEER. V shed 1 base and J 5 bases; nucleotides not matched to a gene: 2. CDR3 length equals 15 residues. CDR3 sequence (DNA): TGCGCCAGCAGCCAAGTAGGACAGGATAATTCACCCCTCCACTTT. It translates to CASSQVGQDNSPLHF.

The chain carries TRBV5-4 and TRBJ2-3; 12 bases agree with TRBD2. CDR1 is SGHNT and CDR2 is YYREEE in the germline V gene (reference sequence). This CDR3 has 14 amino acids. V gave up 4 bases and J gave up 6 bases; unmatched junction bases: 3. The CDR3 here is CASSLAGGVDTQYF. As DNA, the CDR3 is TGTGCCAGCAGCCTAGCGGGAGGGGTGGATACGCAGTATTTT.

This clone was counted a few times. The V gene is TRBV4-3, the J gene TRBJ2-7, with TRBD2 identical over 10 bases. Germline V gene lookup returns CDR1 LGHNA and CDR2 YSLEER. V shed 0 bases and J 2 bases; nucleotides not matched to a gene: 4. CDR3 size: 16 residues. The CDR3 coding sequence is TGCGCCAGCAGCCAAGAAGGCCTAGCGGGGGCCTACGAGCAGTACTTC. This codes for CASSQEGLAGAYEQYF.

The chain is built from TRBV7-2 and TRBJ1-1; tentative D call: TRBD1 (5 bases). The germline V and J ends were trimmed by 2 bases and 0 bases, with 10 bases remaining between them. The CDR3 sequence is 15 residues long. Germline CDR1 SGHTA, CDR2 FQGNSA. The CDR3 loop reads CASSLPQAMNTEAFF. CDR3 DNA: TGTGCCAGCAGCTTACCACAGGCTATGAACACTGAAGCTTTCTTT. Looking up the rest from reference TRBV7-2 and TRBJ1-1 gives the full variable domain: GAGVSQSPSNKVTEKGKDVELRCDPISGHTALYWYRQSLGQGLEFLIYFQGNSAPDKSGLPSDRFSAERTGGSVSTLTIQRTQQEDSAVYLCASSLPQAMNTEAFFGQGTRLTVV.

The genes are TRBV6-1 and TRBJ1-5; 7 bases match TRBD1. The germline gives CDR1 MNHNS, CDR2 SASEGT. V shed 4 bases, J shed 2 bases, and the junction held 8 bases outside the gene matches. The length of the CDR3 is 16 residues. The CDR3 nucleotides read TGTGCCAGCAGTGGGGGGACAGAGGATGGCAATCAGCCCCAGCATTTT. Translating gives CASSGGTEDGNQPQHF.

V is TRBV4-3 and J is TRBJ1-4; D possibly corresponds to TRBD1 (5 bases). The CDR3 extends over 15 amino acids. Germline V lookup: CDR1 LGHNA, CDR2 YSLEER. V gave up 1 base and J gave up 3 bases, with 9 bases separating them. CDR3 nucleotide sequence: TGCGCCAGCAGCCAAGTCTGGGGGGCTAATGAAAAACTGTTTTTT. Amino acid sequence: CASSQVWGANEKLFF.

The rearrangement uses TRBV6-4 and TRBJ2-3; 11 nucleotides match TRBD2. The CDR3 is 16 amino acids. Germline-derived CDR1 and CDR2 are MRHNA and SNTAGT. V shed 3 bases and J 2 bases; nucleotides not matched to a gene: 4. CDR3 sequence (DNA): TGTGCCAGCAGTGAATATAGCGGGGGGGCCACAGATACGCAGTATTTT. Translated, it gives CASSEYSGGATDTQYF.

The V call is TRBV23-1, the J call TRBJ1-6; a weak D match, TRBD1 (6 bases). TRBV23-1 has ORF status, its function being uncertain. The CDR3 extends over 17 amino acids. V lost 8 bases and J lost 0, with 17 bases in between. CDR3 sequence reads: CASLNPRGSSYNSPLHF. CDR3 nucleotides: TGCGCCAGCCTGAACCCCAGGGGAAGCTCCTATAATTCACCCCTCCACTTT.

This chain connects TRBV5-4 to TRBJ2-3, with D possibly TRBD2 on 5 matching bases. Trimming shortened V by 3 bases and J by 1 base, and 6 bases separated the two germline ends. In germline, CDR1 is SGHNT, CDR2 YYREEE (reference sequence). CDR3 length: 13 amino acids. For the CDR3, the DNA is TGTGCCAGCAGCTGGACTGGCACAGATACGCAGTATTTT. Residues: CASSWTGTDTQYF.

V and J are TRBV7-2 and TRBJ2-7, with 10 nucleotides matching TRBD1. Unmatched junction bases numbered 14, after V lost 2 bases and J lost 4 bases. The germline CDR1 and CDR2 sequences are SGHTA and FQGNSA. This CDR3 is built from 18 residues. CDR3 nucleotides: TGTGCCAGCAGCTTATATTCCCCCGCTCGGGGACAGGGGTACGAGCAGTACTTC. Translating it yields CASSLYSPARGQGYEQYF.

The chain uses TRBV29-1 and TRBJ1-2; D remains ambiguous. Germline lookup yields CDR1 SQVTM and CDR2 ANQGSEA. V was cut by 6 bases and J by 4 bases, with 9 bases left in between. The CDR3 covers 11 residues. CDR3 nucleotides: TGCAGCGTGGTACTTTCCTATGGCTACACCTTC. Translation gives CSVVLSYGYTF.

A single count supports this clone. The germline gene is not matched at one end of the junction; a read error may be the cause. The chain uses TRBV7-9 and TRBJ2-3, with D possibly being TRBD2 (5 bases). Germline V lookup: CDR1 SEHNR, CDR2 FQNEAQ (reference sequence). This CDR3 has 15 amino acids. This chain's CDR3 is CSSQRDAGSTDTQYF. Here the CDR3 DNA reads TGTTCCAGCCAACGCGACGCGGGTAGCACAGATACGCAGTATTTT.

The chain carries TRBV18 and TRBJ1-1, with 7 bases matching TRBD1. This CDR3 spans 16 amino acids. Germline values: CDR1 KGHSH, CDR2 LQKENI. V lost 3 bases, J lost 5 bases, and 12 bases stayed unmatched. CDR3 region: CASSPQNRGTGTEAFF. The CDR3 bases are TGTGCCAGCTCACCTCAAAACAGGGGTACAGGGACTGAAGCTTTCTTT.

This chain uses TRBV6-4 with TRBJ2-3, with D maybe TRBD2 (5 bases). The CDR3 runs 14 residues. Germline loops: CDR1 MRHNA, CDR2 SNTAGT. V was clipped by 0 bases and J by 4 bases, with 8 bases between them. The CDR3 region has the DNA TGTGCCAGCAGTGACTCCTCCGGGGCAGATACGCAGTATTTT. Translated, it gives CASSDSSGADTQYF.

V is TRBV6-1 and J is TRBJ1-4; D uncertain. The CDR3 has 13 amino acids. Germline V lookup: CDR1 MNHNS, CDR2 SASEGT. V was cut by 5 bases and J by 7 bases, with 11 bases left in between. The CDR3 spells CASSFSALEKLFF. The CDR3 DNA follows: TGTGCCAGCAGTTTCAGCGCGCTTGAAAAACTGTTTTTT.

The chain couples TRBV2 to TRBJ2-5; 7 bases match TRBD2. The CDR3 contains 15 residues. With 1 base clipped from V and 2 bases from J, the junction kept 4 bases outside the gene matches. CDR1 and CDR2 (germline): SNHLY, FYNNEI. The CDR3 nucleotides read TGTGCCAGCAGTGAAGGCTCGGGGGGTCAAGAGACCCAGTACTTC. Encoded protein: CASSEGSGGQETQYF.

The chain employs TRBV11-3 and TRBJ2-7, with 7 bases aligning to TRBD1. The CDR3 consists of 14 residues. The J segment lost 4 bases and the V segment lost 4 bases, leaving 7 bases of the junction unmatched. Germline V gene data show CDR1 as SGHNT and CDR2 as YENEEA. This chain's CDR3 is CASSSRDREYEQYF. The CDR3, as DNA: TGTGCCAGCAGCTCCCGGGACAGAGAGTACGAGCAGTACTTC.

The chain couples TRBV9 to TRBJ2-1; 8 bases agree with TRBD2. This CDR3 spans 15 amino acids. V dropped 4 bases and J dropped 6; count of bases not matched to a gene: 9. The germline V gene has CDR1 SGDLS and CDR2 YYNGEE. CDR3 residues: CASSPNQLAANEQFF. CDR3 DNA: TGTGCCAGCAGCCCTAACCAACTAGCGGCCAATGAGCAGTTCTTC.

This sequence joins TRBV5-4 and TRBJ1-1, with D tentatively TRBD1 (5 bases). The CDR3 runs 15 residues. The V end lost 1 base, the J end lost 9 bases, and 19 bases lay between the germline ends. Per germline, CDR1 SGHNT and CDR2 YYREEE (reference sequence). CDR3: CASSLLSDSPRQAFF. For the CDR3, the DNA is TGTGCCAGCAGCTTGCTTAGTGACAGCCCCAGGCAAGCTTTCTTT. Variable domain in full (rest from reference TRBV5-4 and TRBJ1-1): ETGVTQSPTHLIKTRGQQVTLRCSSQSGHNTVSWYQQALGQGPQFIFQYYREEENGRGNFPPRFSGLQFPNYSSELNVNALELDDSALYLCASSLLSDSPRQAFFGQGTRLTVV.